The present TCR beta chain was sequenced within a study of blood T cell repertoires in COVID-19. Across the study: The United States, Italy and Spain were the sources of the acute and convalescent COVID-19 samples. T cells, B-cell-depleted T cells, or PBMCs supplied cDNA or gDNA.

Per germline, CDR1 SGDLS and CDR2 YYNGEE. With 7 bases clipped from V and 0 bases from J, the junction kept 3 bases outside the gene matches. This CDR3 is 14 amino acids long. Source study methods: Amplifying reference gene primers gave estimates of nucleated cell counts. The data were produced by immunoSEQ multiplex PCR, yet TCRdb's version contains in-frame clones alone and is incomplete. V and J calls and clone size are given by that table; D and trimming were obtained from the DNA. The data contain 110,000 or so clones, roughly 85% of them singletons. The sequenced sample consisted of peripheral blood. The V gene is TRBV9, the J gene TRBJ1-4, with TRBD1 identical over 7 bases. This receptor was identified in a woman in her sixties or seventies with acute or convalescent COVID-19. DNA for the CDR3: TGTGCCAGCGCCGGGACAGCAACTAATGAAAAACTGTTTTTT. It encodes CASAGTATNEKLFF. The full variable domain, rest sourced from reference TRBV9 and TRBJ1-4, is DSGVTQTPKHLITATGQRVTLRCSPRSGDLSVYWYQQSLDQGLQFLIQYYNGEERAKGNILERFSAQQFPDLHSELNLSSLELGDSALYFCASAGTATNEKLFFGSGTQLSVL.